The 21 T cell receptor beta chains below were found in one sample sequenced in a study of beta chain features in type 1 diabetes. Points from the study as a whole: TCRB CDR3 length was moderately but significantly reduced in all four CD4+ subsets of Type 1 diabetes patients.

The isolated RNA, all of it, was reverse transcribed, so expressed TCRB transcripts were what got sequenced. This table comes from immunoSEQ multiplex PCR, and its TCRdb copy is limited to in-frame clones, with some not included. The repertoire holds 200,000 to 300,000 clones, with approximately 15% as singletons. Their cognate antigens are unknown. Sequenced material: naive CD4+ T cells from blood. The receptors originated from a man aged 25 to 40 with type 1 diabetes.

The table lists this clone with a few counts. The V gene is TRBV5-4, the J gene TRBJ2-5; TRBD2 matches at 10 bases. Germline CDR1 is SGHNT and CDR2 is YYREEE (reference sequence). V gave up 4 bases and J gave up 5 bases; unmatched junction bases: 5. The CDR3 contains 14 residues. In DNA, the CDR3 is TGTGCCAGCAGCGAGCGGGGGGGCCGGGAGACCCAGTACTTC. It specifies CASSERGGRETQYF. Full variable domain (rest looked up from reference TRBV5-4 and TRBJ2-5): ETGVTQSPTHLIKTRGQQVTLRCSSQSGHNTVSWYQQALGQGPQFIFQYYREEENGRGNFPPRFSGLQFPNYSSELNVNALELDDSALYLCASSERGGRETQYFGPGTRLLVL.

The chain combines TRBV27 with TRBJ1-5; TRBD1 might be the D (6 bases). Deletions cut 0 bases from V and 4 bases from J, with 10 bases between. Germline V CDR1 and CDR2: MNHEY, SMNVEV (reference sequence). CDR3 size: 15 residues. The CDR3, as DNA: TGTGCCAGCAGTTTATCACAGGGTGTAAATCAGCCCCAGCATTTT. Translated, it gives CASSLSQGVNQPQHF.

This clone was counted between two and nine times. The chain is built from TRBV19 and TRBJ2-5; D gene unclear. Per the germline V gene, CDR1 is LNHDA and CDR2 is SQIVND (reference sequence). This CDR3 has 13 amino acids. Trimming stripped 4 bases from V and 0 bases from J, with 6 bases between. DNA of the CDR3: TGTGCCAGTAGTAGGCTGGACCAAGAGACCCAGTACTTC. Translated, it gives CASSRLDQETQYF.

V gene TRBV25-1 combines with J gene TRBJ2-5; 7 bases are a match to TRBD1. With V trimmed by 5 bases and J by 4 bases, 4 bases remained unmatched. CDR3 length equals 13 residues. Germline loops: CDR1 MGHDK, CDR2 SYGVNS. The CDR3 protein is CASSRTGGETQYF. Written as DNA, the CDR3 is TGTGCCAGCAGTCGGACAGGTGGAGAGACCCAGTACTTC. Full variable domain (outside the CDR3, taken from reference TRBV25-1 and TRBJ2-5): EADIYQTPRYLVIGTGKKITLECSQTMGHDKMYWYQQDPGMELHLIHYSYGVNSTEKGDLSSESTVSRIRTEHFPLTLESARPSHTSQYLCASSRTGGETQYFGPGTRLLVL.

The chain recombines TRBV5-1 with TRBJ2-5; tentative D call: TRBD2 (5 bases). Germline-derived CDR1 and CDR2 are SGHRS and YFSETQ. V lost 4 bases and J 1 base, leaving 8 bases between the germline ends. The CDR3 is 13 amino acids. The CDR3 bases are TGCGCCAGCAGCACGGGATTCCAAGAGACCCAGTACTTC. Protein product: CASSTGFQETQYF.

This chain links TRBV30 with TRBJ2-2, with 10 bases identical to TRBD1. Germline CDR1 and CDR2: GTSNPN and SVGIG (reference sequence). The CDR3 is 15 residues long. With 3 bases clipped from V and 5 bases from J, the junction kept 6 bases outside the gene matches. CDR3 in DNA: TGTGCCTGGAGGCAGGGACAGGGGACAACCGGGGAGCTGTTTTTT. It codes for CAWRQGQGTTGELFF.

The rearrangement uses TRBV11-2 and TRBJ1-1; D is uncertain. The CDR3 extends over 13 amino acids. Trimming cost V 6 bases and J 0 bases, with 8 bases left between them. CDR1 is SGHAT, CDR2 FQNNGV, per germline. DNA of the CDR3: TGTGCCAGCAGACCACAGTTGAACACTGAAGCTTTCTTT. Amino acid sequence: CASRPQLNTEAFF.

This clone was counted only a few times. V gene TRBV9 combines with J gene TRBJ2-5, with D perhaps matching TRBD1 (5 bases). The DNA end lines up better with TRBJ2-7; the J call may be wrong. Germline V gene data show CDR1 as SGDLS and CDR2 as YYNGEE. The CDR3 has 14 residues. CDR3: CASSVEGFTYEQYF. CDR3 DNA sequence: TGTGCCAGCAGCGTAGAGGGGTTTACCTACGAGCAGTACTTC.

The rearrangement uses TRBV6-1 and TRBJ1-1, with D unclear. V was cut by 2 bases and J by 6 bases, with 10 bases left in between. This CDR3 has 13 amino acids. Germline loops: CDR1 MNHNS, CDR2 SASEGT. The CDR3 nucleotides are TGTGCCAGCAGTGAATATGAGAGGGCTGAAGCTTTCTTT. As protein: CASSEYERAEAFF.

Only a few counts were recorded for this clone. The chain has TRBV2 and TRBJ2-3; weak D call: TRBD2 (6 bases). The CDR3 is made up of 16 amino acids. Germline-derived CDR1 and CDR2 are SNHLY and FYNNEI. V shed 7 bases and J shed 2 bases, with 19 bases lying between them. The CDR3 DNA reads TGTGCCAGCACCTATTTGCGGGGCGTCCTCACAGATACGCAGTATTTT. It codes for CASTYLRGVLTDTQYF.

This clone has a handful of counts. The gene calls are TRBV21-1 and TRBJ2-7; the table's D call, TRBD2, was not checked against the DNA. TRBV21-1 is a pseudogene segment. CDR3 length: 18 amino acids. The CDR3 DNA reads as TGTGCCAGCAGCCTCAGAGGACTAGCGGGGACGATGGGTCGGGAGCAGTACTTC. Translated, it gives CASSLRGLAGTMGREQYF.

This clone has just a few counts. The V gene is TRBV11-2, the J gene TRBJ1-2, with 8 bases fitting TRBD1. There are 15 residues in the CDR3. After removal of 5 bases from V and 6 bases from J, the junction contained 11 bases not matched to a gene. Germline CDR1 SGHAT, CDR2 FQNNGV. The CDR3 here is CASSPRQGYDDGYTF. Written as DNA, the CDR3 is TGTGCCAGCAGCCCAAGACAGGGGTATGATGATGGCTACACCTTC. Full variable domain (missing parts from reference TRBV11-2 and TRBJ1-2): EAGVAQSPRYKIIEKRQSVAFWCNPISGHATLYWYQQILGQGPKLLIQFQNNGVVDDSQLPKDRFSAERLKGVDSTLKIQPAKLEDSAVYLCASSPRQGYDDGYTFGSGTRLTVV.

The chain is built from TRBV2 and TRBJ2-5, with a tentative D call TRBD2 (6 bases). The CDR3 has 14 residues. Germline V gene data show CDR1 as SNHLY and CDR2 as FYNNEI. V lost 10 bases and J lost 5, with 20 bases in between. CDR3 in amino acids: CATQRSPGGETQYF. The CDR3 DNA is TGTGCCACCCAGCGATCCCCTGGGGGGGAGACCCAGTACTTC. Full variable domain (remainder filled in from reference TRBV2 and TRBJ2-5): EPEVTQTPSHQVTQMGQEVILRCVPISNHLYFYWYRQILGQKVEFLVSFYNNEISEKSEIFDDQFSVERPDGSNFTLKIRSTKLEDSAMYFCATQRSPGGETQYFGPGTRLLVL.

The chain employs TRBV5-1 and TRBJ2-3; 14 positions agree with TRBD2. In germline, CDR1 is SGHRS, CDR2 YFSETQ. The CDR3 sequence is 16 residues long. The ends lost 4 bases at V and 2 bases at J; junction bases unmatched: 3. The CDR3 spells CASSTGLAGDTDTQYF. CDR3 coding DNA: TGCGCCAGCAGCACGGGACTAGCGGGAGACACAGATACGCAGTATTTT. The full variable domain, completed using reference TRBV5-1 and TRBJ2-3, is KAGVTQTPRYLIKTRGQQVTLSCSPISGHRSVSWYQQTPGQGLQFLFEYFSETQRNKGNFPGRFSGRQFSNSRSEMNVSTLELGDSALYLCASSTGLAGDTDTQYFGPGTRLTVL.

The chain uses TRBV19 and TRBJ1-5; tentative D call: TRBD1 (5 bases). V was shortened by 5 bases and J by 3 bases, with 11 bases between the two germline ends. Germline CDR1 reads LNHDA; CDR2 reads SQIVND (reference sequence). This CDR3 comprises 14 residues. The CDR3: CASSPGQVNQPQHF. The DNA for the CDR3 is TGTGCCAGTAGTCCAGGACAAGTCAATCAGCCCCAGCATTTT.

The chain uses TRBV30 and TRBJ2-7; 10 nucleotides align to TRBD1. Germline assignment: CDR1 GTSNPN and CDR2 SVGIG (reference sequence). The CDR3 covers 13 residues. Losses at the gene ends were 3 bases for V and 3 bases for J; bases not matched to a gene: 2. The CDR3 nucleotides are TGTGCCTGGAGGGGACAGGGGTACTACGAGCAGTACTTC. Amino acid sequence: CAWRGQGYYEQYF.

The table lists this clone with a few counts. V usage is TRBV5-4 and J usage is TRBJ2-5; D perhaps matches TRBD2 (5 bases). Germline V gene data show CDR1 as SGHNT and CDR2 as YYREEE (reference sequence). CDR3 size: 14 residues. Between the trimmed V and J ends, which lost 4 bases and 6 bases, there was a span of 16 bases. The CDR3 DNA sequence: TGTGCCAGCAGCAGCCGGGATCCGGAGAAGACCCAGTACTTC. It specifies CASSSRDPEKTQYF.

The table lists this clone with a few counts. The CDR3 protein is CASSLAGQSYQPQHF. Here the CDR3 DNA reads TGTGCCAGCAGCTTAGCGGGACAGAGCTATCAGCCCCAGCATTTT. The V and J genes are TRBV7-8 and TRBJ1-5, with 7 bases that match TRBD1. This CDR3 has 15 amino acids. Germline CDR1 and CDR2: SGHVS and FQNEAQ. V lost 0 bases and J lost 5; bases outside the gene matches: 4.

This clone appeared a few times. The chain uses TRBV6-6 and TRBJ2-7; TRBD1 agrees at 8 bases. The CDR3 spans 14 residues. Germline lookup yields CDR1 MNHNY and CDR2 SVGAGI (reference sequence). V shed 7 bases, J shed 2 bases, and the junction held 7 bases outside the gene matches. This CDR3 is CASTEDRDAYEQYF. CDR3 coding DNA: TGTGCCAGCACGGAGGACAGGGACGCCTACGAGCAGTACTTC.

This clone has a handful of counts. The J gene is TRBJ2-7, the V gene TRBV5-1; the match to TRBD1 covers 7 bases. This CDR3 region has 15 residues. Germline loops: CDR1 SGHRS, CDR2 YFSETQ. V lost 4 bases and J lost 2; bases outside the gene matches: 9. CDR3 loop: CASSRQGVGTYEQYF. In DNA form, the CDR3 reads TGCGCCAGCAGCCGACAGGGTGTAGGTACCTACGAGCAGTACTTC.

The chain combines TRBV4-2 with TRBJ2-6, with 13 bases matching TRBD2. Trimming at V came to 1 base and at J to 4 bases, leaving 10 bases not matched to a gene. Germline V lookup: CDR1 LGHNA, CDR2 YNFKEQ. The CDR3 contains 20 residues. The CDR3 nucleotides read TGTGCCAGCAGCCAAGCTACTAGCGGGAGGGCCGCGGGGGGGGCCAACGTCCTGACTTTC. It encodes CASSQATSGRAAGGANVLTF.